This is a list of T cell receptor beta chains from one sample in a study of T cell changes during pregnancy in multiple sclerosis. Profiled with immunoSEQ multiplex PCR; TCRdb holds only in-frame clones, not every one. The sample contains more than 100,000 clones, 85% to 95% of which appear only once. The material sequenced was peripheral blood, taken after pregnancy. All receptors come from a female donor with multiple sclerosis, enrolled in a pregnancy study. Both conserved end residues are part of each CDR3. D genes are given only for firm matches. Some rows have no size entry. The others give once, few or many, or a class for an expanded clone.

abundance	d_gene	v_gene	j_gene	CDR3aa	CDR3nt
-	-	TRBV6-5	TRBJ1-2	CASSSDYGYTF	TGTGCCAGCAGTTCGGACTATGGCTACACCTTC
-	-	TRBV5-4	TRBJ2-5	CASSLVGAQETQYF	TGTGCCAGCAGCTTGGTGGGGGCACAAGAGACCCAGTACTTC
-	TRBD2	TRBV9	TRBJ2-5	CASSVGSGGHHETQYF	TGTGCCAGCAGCGTAGGTAGCGGGGGGCATCACGAGACCCAGTACTTC
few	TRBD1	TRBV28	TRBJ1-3	CASSDRTGSGNTIYF	TGTGCCAGCAGTGACAGGACAGGGAGTGGAAACACCATATATTTT
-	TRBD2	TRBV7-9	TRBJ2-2	CASSSLAGTNTGELFF	TGTGCCAGCAGCTCCCTAGCGGGGACGAACACCGGGGAGCTGTTTTTT
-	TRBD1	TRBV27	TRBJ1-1	CASSPGQGEAFF	TGTGCCAGCAGTCCCGGACAGGGAGAAGCTTTCTTT
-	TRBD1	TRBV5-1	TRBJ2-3	CASSWGTGVDTQYF	TGCGCCAGCAGCTGGGGGACAGGGGTAGATACGCAGTATTTT
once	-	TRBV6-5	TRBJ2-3	CASSYWATTDTQYF	TGTGCCAGCAGTTATTGGGCTACCACAGATACGCAGTATTTT
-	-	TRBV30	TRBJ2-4	CASSPVAKNIQYF	TGTGCCTCCTCACCGGTCGCCAAAAACATTCAGTACTTC
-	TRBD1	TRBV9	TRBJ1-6	CASSASRDRGYNSPLHF	TGTGCCAGCAGCGCATCCCGGGACAGGGGCTATAATTCACCCCTCCACTTT
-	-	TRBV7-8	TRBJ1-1	CASSLTGLRTEAFF	TGTGCCAGCAGCTTAACAGGGCTACGGACTGAAGCTTTCTTT
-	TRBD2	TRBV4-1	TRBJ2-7	CASSQVETSVSYEQYF	TGCGCCAGCAGCCAAGTTGAGACTAGCGTTTCCTACGAGCAGTACTTC
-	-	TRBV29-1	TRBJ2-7	CSARDIYEQYF	TGCAGCGCCCGGGACATCTACGAGCAGTACTTC
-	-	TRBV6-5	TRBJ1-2	CASSYHSTYGYTF	TGTGCCAGCAGTTACCATTCGACTTATGGCTACACCTTC
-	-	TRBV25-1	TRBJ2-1	CASSEVSLGDEQFF	TGTGCCAGCAGTGAAGTTTCCCTAGGCGATGAGCAGTTCTTC
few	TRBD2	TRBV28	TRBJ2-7	CASSGVPIAGASYEQYF	TGTGCCAGCTCCGGGGTTCCTATAGCGGGAGCTTCCTACGAGCAGTACTTC
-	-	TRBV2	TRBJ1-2	CASRGQGNGYTF	TGTGCCAGCAGGGGCCAGGGGAACGGCTACACCTTC
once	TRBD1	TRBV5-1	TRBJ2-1	CASSLGQGANEQFF	TGCGCCAGCAGCTTAGGACAGGGGGCGAATGAGCAGTTCTTC
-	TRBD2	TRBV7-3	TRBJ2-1	CASSLRSSGYNEQFF	TGTGCCAGCAGCTTAAGGTCTAGCGGCTACAATGAGCAGTTCTTC
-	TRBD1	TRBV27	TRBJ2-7	CASSSTGGRREYF	TGTGCCAGCAGTTCCACAGGGGGCCGGCGGGAGTACTTC
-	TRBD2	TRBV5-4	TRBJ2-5	CASSPGTSIRETQYF	TGTGCCAGCAGCCCGGGGACTAGCATTAGGGAGACCCAGTACTTC
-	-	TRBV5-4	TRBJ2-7	CASSKGTSRGYEQYF	TGTGCCAGCAGCAAAGGGACTTCCCGGGGATACGAGCAGTACTTC
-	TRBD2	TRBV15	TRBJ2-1	CATSRDPGGTYNEQFF	TGTGCCACCAGCAGAGATCCGGGGGGGACCTACAATGAGCAGTTCTTC
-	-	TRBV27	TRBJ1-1	CASSLGSANTEAFF	TGTGCCAGCAGTTTAGGCAGCGCAAACACTGAAGCTTTCTTT
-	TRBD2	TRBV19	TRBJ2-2	CATRLAGGFTGELFF	TGTGCCACCCGGCTAGCGGGGGGTTTTACCGGGGAGCTGTTTTTT
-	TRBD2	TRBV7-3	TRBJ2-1	CASSLTGLAGVEQFF	TGTGCCAGCAGCTTAACTGGACTAGCGGGAGTAGAGCAGTTCTTC
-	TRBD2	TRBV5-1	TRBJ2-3	CASSSGLAGPSTDTQYF	TGCGCCAGCAGCTCGGGACTAGCGGGACCGAGCACAGATACGCAGTATTTT
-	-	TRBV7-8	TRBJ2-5	CASSLKGDETQYF	TGTGCCAGCAGCTTGAAGGGGGACGAGACCCAGTACTTC
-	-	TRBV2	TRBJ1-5	CASSGAGYSNQPQHF	TGTGCCAGCAGTGGAGCGGGCTATAGCAATCAGCCCCAGCATTTT
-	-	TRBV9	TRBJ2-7	CASSVVAGSAYEQYF	TGTGCCAGCAGCGTAGTGGCAGGGTCCGCCTACGAGCAGTACTTC
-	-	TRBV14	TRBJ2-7	CASSHTPGGGSNHYEQYF	TGTGCCAGCAGCCACACTCCTGGGGGCGGGAGTAACCACTACGAGCAGTACTTC
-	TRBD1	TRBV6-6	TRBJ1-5	CASSKTGTGQPQHF	TGTGCCAGCAGTAAGACAGGGACGGGTCAGCCCCAGCATTTT
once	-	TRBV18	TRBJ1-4	CASSPPNRVKLFF	TGTGCCAGCTCACCACCTAACAGAGTAAAACTGTTTTTT
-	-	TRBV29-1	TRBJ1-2	CSVKGLINYGYTF	TGCAGCGTCAAGGGACTCATTAACTATGGCTACACCTTC
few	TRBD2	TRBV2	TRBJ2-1	CASSERGQLVYSGRVF	TGTGCCAGCAGTGAACGGGGACAGCTGGTCTATAGCGGGAGGGTCTTC
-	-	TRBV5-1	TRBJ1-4	CASSLAGRTDEKLFF	TGCGCCAGCAGCTTGGCAGGGCGAACGGATGAAAAACTGTTTTTT
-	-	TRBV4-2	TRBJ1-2	CASSQVSQKTNYGYTF	TGTGCCAGCAGCCAAGTATCACAGAAGACTAACTATGGCTACACCTTC
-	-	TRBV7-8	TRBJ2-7	CASSPYFAPQGESYEQYF	TGTGCCAGCAGCCCATATTTTGCCCCACAGGGTGAAAGCTACGAGCAGTACTTC
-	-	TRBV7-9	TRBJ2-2	CASSSPHLPTGELFF	TGTGCCAGCAGCTCGCCCCACCTACCCACCGGGGAGCTGTTTTTT
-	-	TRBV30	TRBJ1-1	CAWSARNTEAFF	TGTGCCTGGAGTGCCAGGAACACTGAAGCTTTCTTT
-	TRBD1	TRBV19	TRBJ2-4	CASEQGVKNIQYF	TGTGCCAGTGAACAGGGGGTCAAAAACATTCAGTACTTC
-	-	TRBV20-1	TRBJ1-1	CSARDPPFTFF	TGCAGTGCTAGAGACCCTCCTTTTACTTTCTTT
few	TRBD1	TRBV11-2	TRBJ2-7	CASSLNRGRSEQYF	TGTGCCAGCAGCTTAAACAGGGGTAGGAGCGAGCAGTACTTC
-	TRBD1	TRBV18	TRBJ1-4	CASSSGGQFNEKLFF	TGTGCCAGCTCATCAGGGGGACAGTTTAATGAAAAACTGTTTTTT
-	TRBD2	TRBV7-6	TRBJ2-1	CASSVLAGARNEQFF	TGTGCCAGCAGCGTACTAGCGGGAGCACGGAATGAGCAGTTCTTC
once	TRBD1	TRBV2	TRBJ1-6	CASSYRDRLDSPLHF	TGTGCCAGCAGTTACCGGGACAGGCTTGATTCACCCCTCCACTTT
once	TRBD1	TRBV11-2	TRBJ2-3	CASSLLNGQGSTDTQYF	TGTGCCAGCAGCTTGCTGAACGGACAGGGCTCCACAGATACGCAGTATTTT
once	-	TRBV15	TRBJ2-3	CATTLYESTDTQYF	TGTGCCACCACCCTTTATGAGAGCACAGATACGCAGTATTTT
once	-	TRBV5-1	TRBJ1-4	CASSLDGGPTNEKLFF	TGCGCCAGCAGCTTGGATGGAGGCCCAACTAATGAAAAACTGTTTTTT
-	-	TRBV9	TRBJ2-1	CASSVAPGKSYNEQFF	TGTGCCAGCAGCGTAGCTCCCGGGAAATCCTACAATGAGCAGTTCTTC
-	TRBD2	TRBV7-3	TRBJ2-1	CASSPGTSNNEQFF	TGTGCCAGCAGCCCCGGGACTAGTAACAATGAGCAGTTCTTC
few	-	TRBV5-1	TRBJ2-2	CASSPRGTGELFF	TGCGCCAGCAGCCCGAGGGGGACCGGGGAGCTGTTTTTT
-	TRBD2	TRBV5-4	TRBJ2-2	CASSLLAGGRGGELFF	TGTGCCAGCAGCCTACTAGCGGGAGGGCGGGGCGGGGAGCTGTTTTTT
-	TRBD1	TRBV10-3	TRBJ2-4	CAISGSGQDIQYF	TGTGCCATCAGTGGGTCAGGACAGGACATTCAGTACTTC
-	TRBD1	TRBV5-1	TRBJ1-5	CASSFGTGAFSNQPQHF	TGCGCCAGCAGCTTTGGGACAGGTGCCTTTAGCAATCAGCCCCAGCATTTT
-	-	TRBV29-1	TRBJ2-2	CSVRQGRDTGELFF	TGCAGCGTCCGACAGGGGAGGGACACCGGGGAGCTGTTTTTT
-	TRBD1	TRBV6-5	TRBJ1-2	CASIKTGANYGYTF	TGTGCCAGCATCAAGACAGGGGCTAACTATGGCTACACCTTC
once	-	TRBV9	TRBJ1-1	CASSVGRDRRGEAFF	TGTGCCAGCAGCGTAGGGAGGGACCGGAGGGGTGAAGCTTTCTTT
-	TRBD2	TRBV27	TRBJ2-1	CASSLFYGRAYDEQFF	TGTGCCAGCAGTTTATTTTACGGGAGGGCCTATGATGAGCAGTTCTTC
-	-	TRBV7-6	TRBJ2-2	CASSRKGDSYTGELFF	TGTGCCAGCAGCCGAAAAGGGGACTCGTACACCGGGGAGCTGTTTTTT